This T cell receptor (beta chain) was obtained from a study of cytomegalovirus exposure and HLA in healthy donors. Vbeta (60) and Jbeta (13) primers were used in the PCR. Assay used: immunoSEQ multiplex PCR; TCRdb lists only in-frame clones, some missing. The data contain around 100,000 clones, about 78% of them singletons. The CDR3 totals 13 residues. The V and J ends lost 3 bases and 3 bases respectively, with 9 bases between them. CDR1 and CDR2 from the germline V gene are SGDLS and YYNGEE. The sequence derives from a woman in her thirties or forties in good health and CMV-seropositive. The rearrangement links TRBV9 to TRBJ1-2; maybe TRBD1 (6 bases). The sequenced sample was PBMCs. The CDR3 DNA reads as TGTGCCAGCAGCGAGGGGGGGGACTATGGCTACACCTTC. Its protein product is CASSEGGDYGYTF.